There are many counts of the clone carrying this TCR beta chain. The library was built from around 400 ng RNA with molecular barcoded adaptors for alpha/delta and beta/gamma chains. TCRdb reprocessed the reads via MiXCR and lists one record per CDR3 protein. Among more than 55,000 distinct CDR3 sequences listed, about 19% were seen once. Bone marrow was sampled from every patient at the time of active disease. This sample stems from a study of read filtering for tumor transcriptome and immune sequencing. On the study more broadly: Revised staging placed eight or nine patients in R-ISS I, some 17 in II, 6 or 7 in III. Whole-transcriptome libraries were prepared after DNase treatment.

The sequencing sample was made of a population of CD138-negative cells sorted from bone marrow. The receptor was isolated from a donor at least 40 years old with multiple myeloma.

For the CDR3, the DNA is TGCGCCAGCAGCTTGGTAGCGGGAGACAGAGATACGCAGTATTTT. It is translated as CASSLVAGDRDTQYF. The rearrangement joins TRBV5-1 to TRBJ2-3; the match to TRBD2 covers 9 bases. This CDR3 comprises 15 residues. The J segment lost 5 bases and the V segment lost 0 bases, leaving 4 bases of the junction unmatched. CDR1 SGHRS and CDR2 YFSETQ come from the germline V gene.